The following is a T cell receptor beta chain sequence with its context. Its antigen remains unknown. Germline CDR1 is MNHNS and CDR2 is SASEGT. The ends were cut back, 2 bases at V and 3 bases at J, with 10 bases in the middle. The CDR3 has 14 residues. Libraries were prepared by immunoSEQ multiplex PCR; TCRdb keeps only in-frame clonotypes and omits some of them. The sample holds over 75,000 clones; around 73% are singletons and the top ten take 25% to 40%. These data come from a study of cytotoxic CD8 clonotypes in ibrutinib-treated CLL. Overall study findings and caveats: At the start, clonality exceeded age-matched healthy donors and followed circulating CD8+ T-cell counts.

This receptor was taken from a human donor with chronic lymphocytic leukemia. V is TRBV6-1 and J is TRBJ1-2; D unclear. Sequenced material: PBMCs, taken after 12 months of ibrutinib treatment. CDR3 protein: CASSESRRDYGYTF. The DNA of the CDR3 is TGTGCCAGCAGTGAAAGCAGGAGGGACTATGGCTACACCTTC.